This section outlines one T cell receptor beta chain sequence together with its context. The germline V gene has CDR1 MNHGY and CDR2 SAAAGT. CDR3 length equals 12 residues. V lost 0 bases and J lost 3, with 3 bases in between. Profiling relied on immunoSEQ multiplex PCR, and the TCRdb table lists in-frame clones only, not all of them. This table has over 950 clones, roughly two thirds appearing once. This entry comes from a study of preoperative IRX-2 immunotherapy in early breast cancer. The treatment was: preoperative locoregional IRX-2 cytokine immunotherapy. This phase Ib study tested locoregional IRX-2 cytokine immunotherapy given before surgery.

The sequence came from a human donor with breast cancer. V usage is TRBV6-8 and J usage is TRBJ2-7, with D hard to call. Here the sequenced sample was tumor tissue, taken before IRX-2 immunotherapy. In DNA form, the CDR3 reads TGTGCCAGCAGTTACTCGTACTACGAGCAGTACTTC. This gives the protein CASSYSYYEQYF.